Listed below are T cell receptor beta chains from one sample, sequenced in a study of T cells in severe cutaneous drug reactions. TCRdb re-called the multiplex PCR reads; one entry per CDR3 protein, DNA not given. In total, the table holds 20,000 to 25,000 distinct CDR3 sequences. Sequenced sample: PBMCs. Receptor source: a human donor with toxic epidermal necrolysis, a severe cutaneous drug reaction. CDR3s include the opening cysteine and the closing phenylalanine or tryptophan. Some rows mark clone size as missing; the rest say once, few, many or name a class of expanded clone.

clone size | CDR3 length | J gene | V gene | CDR3 protein
. | 12 | TRBJ2-7 | TRBV7-9 | CATQRGSYEQYF
. | 14 | TRBJ1-1 | TRBV4-2 | CASSQDDQTPEAFF
. | 17 | TRBJ2-1 | TRBV27 | CASRPTSRRISYNEQFF
. | 14 | TRBJ1-1 | TRBV28 | CASTLHQVNTEAFF
. | 14 | TRBJ2-5 | TRBV24-1 | CATSDSWESATQYF
. | 14 | TRBJ2-1 | TRBV12-3/TRBV12-4 | CASSSYTSRVEQFF
. | 14 | TRBJ1-6 | TRBV7-6 | CASSLAQVNSPLHF
medium-sized | 14 | TRBJ1-1 | TRBV29-1 | CSVPPGTGISEAFF
. | 18 | TRBJ2-1 | TRBV6-2/TRBV6-3 | CASSYSYGTPLSYNEQFF
medium-sized | 12 | TRBJ1-2 | TRBV11-2 | CASSHGLYGYTF
medium-sized | 14 | TRBJ2-1 | TRBV18 | CASSPIAGVNEQFF
. | 13 | TRBJ2-7 | TRBV20-1 | CSANPLGREEQYF
. | 15 | TRBJ2-3 | TRBV20-1 | CSASPSGLGINTQYF
. | 15 | TRBJ2-1 | TRBV19 | CASRGQAGSYNEQFF
medium-sized | 11 | TRBJ2-5 | TRBV30 | CAWDNQETQYF
. | 16 | TRBJ2-7 | TRBV5-4 | CASSLSWAGSSYEQYF
. | 14 | TRBJ2-1 | TRBV20-1 | CSARFLETYNEQFF
. | 15 | TRBJ1-4 | TRBV9 | CASSVAQGAQEKLFF
. | 16 | TRBJ2-2 | TRBV19 | CASSITGTGGPGELFF
. | 14 | TRBJ2-2 | TRBV7-9 | CASISGTHTGELFF
. | 15 | TRBJ2-3 | TRBV28 | CASSFGGWGTDTQYF
. | 18 | TRBJ2-1 | TRBV7-2 | CASSLALLAGGPGHEQFF
. | 15 | TRBJ2-7 | TRBV7-2 | CASSFGLAGVGEQYF
. | 16 | TRBJ2-1 | TRBV7-2 | CASSLGPGLAGSRQFF
medium-sized | 15 | TRBJ2-1 | TRBV2 | CASLGLTNSYNEQFF
. | 15 | TRBJ2-7 | TRBV28 | CASSHGRAGAYEQYF
. | 15 | TRBJ1-2 | TRBV7-2 | CASSYPRTGSDGYTF